The rows below give T cell receptor beta chains drawn from one sample of a study of beta chain features in type 1 diabetes. TCRdb keeps only in-frame clones here, not all; method: immunoSEQ multiplex PCR. The repertoire holds about 740,000 clones, with over 10% as singletons. The sequenced sample was naive CD4+ T cells from blood. The receptors shown here come from a man aged 18 to 35 with type 1 diabetes. Both conserved end residues are part of each CDR3. Fields, in order: clone size, D gene, J gene, V gene, CDR3 length, CDR3 DNA, CDR3 protein. A D gene is named only where the DNA matches it firmly. Not all rows give a size; the values are once, few, many and, for expanded clones, a class.

>-|TRBD2|TRBJ2-5|TRBV5-4|16
TGTGCCAGCAGCTTGCCGGGGAGGGGTAGGCAAGAGACCCAGTACTTC
CASSLPGRGRQETQYF
>few|-|TRBJ2-7|TRBV7-8|14
TGTGCCAGCAGCTTAAGTCTCGGGAGCCACGAGCAGTACTTC
CASSLSLGSHEQYF
>-|-|TRBJ1-1|TRBV5-4|15
TGTGCCAGCAGCTTGGCGGGGACCTTGAACACTGAAGCTTTCTTT
CASSLAGTLNTEAFF
>-|-|TRBJ1-1|TRBV6-5|15
TGTGCCAGCAGTTACCAACCGGAGGTGAACACTGAAGCTTTCTTT
CASSYQPEVNTEAFF
>-|-|TRBJ2-7|TRBV6-5|15
TGTGCCAGCAGTTACCACTCGACTGAATCCTACGAGCAGTACTTC
CASSYHSTESYEQYF
>-|TRBD2|TRBJ2-1|TRBV15|18
TGTGCCACCAGCAGACAAGGGACTAGCGGCCGCCGGGGACATGAGCAGTTCTTC
CATSRQGTSGRRGHEQFF
>once|-|TRBJ1-1|TRBV7-6|18
TGTGCCAGCAGCTTAGCCGCCTGGGTCGGACAGCCCAACACTGAAGCTTTCTTT
CASSLAAWVGQPNTEAFF
>-|TRBD1|TRBJ1-6|TRBV29-1|14
TGCAGCGTGGGGACAGGGCTTCTCGATTCACCCCTCCACTTT
CSVGTGLLDSPLHF
>-|-|TRBJ2-7|TRBV28|14
TGTGCCAGCAGAAGGGGTCCCAGCTCCTACGAGCAGTACTTC
CASRRGPSSYEQYF
>-|-|TRBJ2-5|TRBV29-1|12
TGCAGCGTTCTGGGACTTCAAGAGACCCAGTACTTC
CSVLGLQETQYF
>few|-|TRBJ2-7|TRBV6-1|17
TGTGCCAGCAGTGTGAAGGAAGTGGGATTAATTGCCCTCGAGCAGTACTTC
CASSVKEVGLIALEQYF
>-|-|TRBJ1-5|TRBV2|15
TGTGCCAGCAGCCCGGACGGTTCTCGCAATCAGCCCCAGCATTTT
CASSPDGSRNQPQHF
>-|-|TRBJ2-6|TRBV5-4|16
TGTGCCAGCAGCTTGGAAGCCTGGGCTGGGGCCAACGTCCTGACTTTC
CASSLEAWAGANVLTF
>-|-|TRBJ2-4|TRBV7-2|14
TGTGCCAGCAGCTCTTCGACCCAATCGGGCATTCAGTACTTC
CASSSSTQSGIQYF
>-|TRBD1|TRBJ2-2|TRBV28|19
TGTGCCAGCAGTTTCCTCATTACAGGGGGCGAGGGGACCACCGGGGAGCTGTTTTTT
CASSFLITGGEGTTGELFF
>-|-|TRBJ1-1|TRBV7-6|14
TGTGCCAGCAGCTCAGGAGTTCAGAACACTGAAGCTTTCTTT
CASSSGVQNTEAFF
>few|-|TRBJ2-7|TRBV9|14
TGTGCCAGCAGCGTAGGTACTAGCACCTACGAGCAGTACTTC
CASSVGTSTYEQYF
>few|-|TRBJ1-2|TRBV7-6|15
TGTGCCAGCAGTCGAAGCGATTCGGGAGACTATGGCTACACCTTC
CASSRSDSGDYGYTF
>many|-|TRBJ2-2|TRBV29-1|12
TGCAGCGTTGCCCAAAACGGCGGGGAGCTGTTTTTT
CSVAQNGGELFF
>-|-|TRBJ1-1|TRBV6-5|15
TGTGCCAGCAGTTACTATTTGCAGCTGAACACTGAAGCTTTCTTT
CASSYYLQLNTEAFF
>few|TRBD1|TRBJ2-7|TRBV5-1|14
TGCGCCAGCGACCCGGGACAGGGCTCCTACGAGCAGTACTTC
CASDPGQGSYEQYF
>few|-|TRBJ2-4|TRBV14|16
TGTGCCAGCAGCCAACTACCGGGACTTGGGAAAAACATTCAGTACTTC
CASSQLPGLGKNIQYF
>-|-|TRBJ2-3|TRBV5-1|15
TGCGCCAGCAGCCTGGACCTTTCTAGCACAGATACGCAGTATTTT
CASSLDLSSTDTQYF
>-|TRBD1|TRBJ2-7|TRBV28|15
TGTGCCAGCAGTTCCTCCACGGACAGGTCCTACGAGCAGTACTTC
CASSSSTDRSYEQYF
>-|TRBD2|TRBJ2-1|TRBV18|18
TGTGCCAGCTCACCGAGGGAGGGACTCCCCGGTCCCAACAATGAGCAGTTCTTC
CASSPREGLPGPNNEQFF
>-|-|TRBJ1-2|TRBV19|13
TGTGCCAGTAGTCCAATAGCTAACTATGGCTACACCTTC
CASSPIANYGYTF
>few|-|TRBJ2-6|TRBV7-9|17
TGTGCCAGCAGTCCCAAGGGAGCCCTAACTGGGGCCAACGTCCTGACTTTC
CASSPKGALTGANVLTF
>few|TRBD1|TRBJ2-6|TRBV5-1|18
TGCGCCAGCAGCTCTGGACAGGGGGCCCTGGCCGGGGCCAACGTCCTGACTTTC
CASSSGQGALAGANVLTF
>-|-|TRBJ1-5|TRBV18|15
TGTGCCAGCTCACCTCGCGAGGGTGGCAATCAGCCCCAGCATTTT
CASSPREGGNQPQHF
>-|TRBD1|TRBJ1-2|TRBV7-9|17
TGTGCCAGCAGCCCCAGTGGGTCCCAGGGGGTTGACTATGGCTACACCTTC
CASSPSGSQGVDYGYTF
>few|TRBD1|TRBJ1-1|TRBV18|14
TGTGCCAGCTCACCCCGACAGGGGAGCACTGAAGCTTTCTTT
CASSPRQGSTEAFF
>few|TRBD1|TRBJ1-1|TRBV10-3|13
TGTGCCACCGAACAGGGGGCGAACACTGAAGCTTTCTTT
CATEQGANTEAFF
>few|-|TRBJ2-1|TRBV5-1|16
TGCGCCAGCAGCATGGGGCTTGTCGGGTCCTACAATGAGCAGTTCTTC
CASSMGLVGSYNEQFF
>-|-|TRBJ1-5|TRBV19|13
TGTGCCAGTACTTTGGCAGGGGATCAGCCCCAGCATTTT
CASTLAGDQPQHF
>few|TRBD1|TRBJ1-1|TRBV5-1|14
TGCGCCAGCGGGACAGGGGCAAAGAACACTGAAGCTTTCTTT
CASGTGAKNTEAFF
>-|TRBD2|TRBJ2-1|TRBV10-3|14
TGTGCCATCAGTGGGACTAGCGGGGTGGATGAGCAGTTCTTC
CAISGTSGVDEQFF
>-|-|TRBJ1-1|TRBV15|15
TGTGCCACCAGCAGAGGTGGGGTGGGGAACACTGAAGCTTTCTTT
CATSRGGVGNTEAFF
>-|-|TRBJ1-4|TRBV27|14
TGTGCCAGCAGTTTCCCAGGGGCTAATGAAAAACTGTTTTTT
CASSFPGANEKLFF
>-|-|TRBJ2-2|TRBV6-4|14
TGTGCCAGCAGTGAGGGGACCTACACCGGGGAGCTGTTTTTT
CASSEGTYTGELFF
>-|-|TRBJ2-1|TRBV5-6|13
TGTGCCAGCAGCTTGGAGGCTATAAATGAGCAGTTCTTC
CASSLEAINEQFF
>-|-|TRBJ1-5|TRBV30|15
TGTGCCTGGAGTGTTCGTCGACTCCGGAATCAGCCCCAGCATTTT
CAWSVRRLRNQPQHF
>few|-|TRBJ2-7|TRBV5-4|13
TGTGCCAGCAGCCAAGCTAGCTCCTACGAGCAGTACTTC
CASSQASSYEQYF
>few|-|TRBJ2-7|TRBV6-5|14
TGTGCCAGCAGTTACTCGCTTAGCTCCTACGAGCAGTACTTC
CASSYSLSSYEQYF
>few|-|TRBJ1-3|TRBV18|16
TGTGCCAGCTCACCTACCGACCTAACCGCGGGAAACACCATATATTTT
CASSPTDLTAGNTIYF
>-|-|TRBJ2-7|TRBV5-4|14
TGTGCCAGCAGCACTGGTGCGGCCTCCTACGAGCAGTACTTC
CASSTGAASYEQYF
>-|-|TRBJ1-5|TRBV7-8|15
TGTGCCAGCAGCTTAGGAGGGGATGGCAATCAGCCCCAGCATTTT
CASSLGGDGNQPQHF
>-|-|TRBJ1-1|TRBV29-1|13
TGCAGCGTTGAAAGGGTCGGCGGCACTGAAGCTTTCTTT
CSVERVGGTEAFF
>-|TRBD1|TRBJ1-4|TRBV23-1|16
TGCGCCAGCATACAGGGGGGCGGAGAAAGGAATGAAAAACTGTTTTTT
CASIQGGGERNEKLFF
>few|-|TRBJ1-2|TRBV25-1|12
TGTGCCAGCAGTGACCTGGACTATGGCTACACCTTC
CASSDLDYGYTF
>-|-|TRBJ2-1|TRBV11-3|13
TGTGCCAGCAGCTTAGGACCCGCACGGAAGCAGTTCTTC
CASSLGPARKQFF
>few|-|TRBJ1-1|TRBV10-3|16
TGTGCCATCAGTGAGTCTTGGGGAGCCCTGAACACTGAAGCTTTCTTT
CAISESWGALNTEAFF